The clone carrying this TCR beta chain has more than one count but fewer than ten. These data are taken from a study of human T cells and chemical hapten exposure. The length of the CDR3 is 16 residues. The V gene lost 0 bases and the J gene lost 5 bases, with 19 bases spanning the gap. Germline V gene data show CDR1 as DFQATT and CDR2 as SNEGSKA (reference sequence). Time point of the sample: patch test 3, about 24 weeks after DPC sensitization. Treatment here: therapeutic diphenylcyclopropenone sensitization with weekly scalp DPC. TCRdb ran MiXCR on the RACE reads and lists one entry per CDR3 protein. The sample lists about 190,000 distinct CDR3 sequences, around 25% occurring once.

This specimen consisted of whole blood, obtained in connection with sensitization to the hapten diphenylcyclopropenone (DPC). The TCR originated in a woman in her forties with alopecia areata. Some clones in this sample may be carry-over from other donors' samples. This chain uses TRBV20-1 with TRBJ1-2, with a weak D call TRBD1 (5 bases). CDR3 sequence (DNA): TGCAGTGCTAGAGATATCGGTGATGGCAGGGATTATGGCTACACCTTC. Translating it yields CSARDIGDGRDYGYTF.